The 30 T cell receptor beta chains below were found in one sample sequenced in a study of cytomegalovirus exposure and HLA in healthy donors. Vbeta (60) and Jbeta (13) primers were used in the PCR. This table comes from immunoSEQ multiplex PCR, and its TCRdb copy is limited to in-frame clones, with some not included. The sample holds 110,000 or so clones, 81% seen once. Sequenced input: PBMCs. The receptors were gathered from a woman aged 40-49 years in good health and CMV-seronegative.

The chain has TRBV28 and TRBJ1-2; the D gene is possibly TRBD1 (5 bases). This CDR3 contains 17 residues. CDR1 MDHEN and CDR2 SYDVKM come from the germline V gene. V was shortened by 2 bases and J by 4 bases, with 20 bases between the two germline ends. In DNA, the CDR3 is TGTGCCAGCAGTTTAGGAGGGGTTGGAGGGGCAGGCTATGGCTACACCTTC. Its translation is CASSLGGVGGAGYGYTF.

The gene calls are TRBV5-1 and TRBJ2-5; 9 bases line up with TRBD1. The V gene end was trimmed by 4 bases and the J gene end by 1 base; junction bases not matched to a gene: 5. CDR1 and CDR2 (germline): SGHRS, YFSETQ. The CDR3 spans 15 residues. CDR3 sequence reads: CASSVPGQGQETQYF. CDR3 in DNA: TGCGCCAGCAGCGTACCGGGACAGGGCCAAGAGACCCAGTACTTC.

This rearrangement joins TRBV6-6 to TRBJ1-1; D not certain. The length of the CDR3 is 15 residues. In germline, CDR1 is MNHNY, CDR2 SVGAGI (reference sequence). V was trimmed by 4 bases and J by 4 bases, leaving 16 bases between them. The CDR3 loop is CASSSPDGRGTEAFF. For the CDR3, the DNA is TGTGCCAGCAGTTCCCCGGACGGACGGGGCACTGAAGCTTTCTTT.

The chain employs TRBV2 and TRBJ1-2; D is undetermined. Germline CDR1 reads SNHLY; CDR2 reads FYNNEI. The CDR3 is 11 residues long. V was pared by 2 bases and J by 4 bases, with 2 bases between. This chain's CDR3 is CASSELYGYTF. The CDR3 DNA sequence: TGTGCCAGCAGTGAACTCTATGGCTACACCTTC.

This chain joins TRBV5-4 and TRBJ2-7; 8 bases line up with TRBD2. CDR3 size: 16 residues. Germline V lookup: CDR1 SGHNT, CDR2 YYREEE (reference sequence). The V and J ends lost 4 bases and 5 bases, in that order; junction bases with no gene match: 14. In DNA form, the CDR3 reads TGTGCCAGCAGCACCAACGGGGGGGAGTCTTTGGACGAGCAGTACTTC. Residues: CASSTNGGESLDEQYF. Full variable domain (rest looked up from reference TRBV5-4 and TRBJ2-7): ETGVTQSPTHLIKTRGQQVTLRCSSQSGHNTVSWYQQALGQGPQFIFQYYREEENGRGNFPPRFSGLQFPNYSSELNVNALELDDSALYLCASSTNGGESLDEQYFGPGTRLTVT.

This clone was picked up a small number of times. This rearrangement joins TRBV10-2 to TRBJ2-5, with 14 bases lining up with TRBD2. V dropped 5 bases and J dropped 3; count of bases not matched to a gene: 14. The CDR3 totals 19 residues. Per germline, CDR1 WSHSY and CDR2 SAAADI. The CDR3 DNA follows: TGCGCCAGCAGTCTATCACCTTTCAGACTAGCGGGGGGGGAAGAGACCCAGTACTTC. This gives the protein CASSLSPFRLAGGEETQYF.

The rearrangement joins TRBV18 to TRBJ1-2, with a tentative D call TRBD1 (6 bases). This CDR3 is 13 amino acids long. CDR1 is KGHSH and CDR2 is LQKENI in the germline V gene. V lost 3 bases to trimming and J lost 5 bases, with 10 bases between them. The CDR3 reads CASSPTGQYGYTF. Written as DNA, the CDR3 is TGTGCCAGCTCACCCACAGGGCAGTATGGCTACACCTTC.

The V call is TRBV28, the J call TRBJ1-4; 8 bases match TRBD1. The CDR3 has 17 amino acids. The germline CDR1 and CDR2 sequences are MDHEN and SYDVKM. V lost 3 bases and J lost 4; bases outside the gene matches: 10. This CDR3 is CASSLSRQGRYNEKLFF. CDR3 in DNA: TGTGCCAGCAGTTTGTCCCGACAGGGGAGATATAATGAAAAACTGTTTTTT.

CDR3 sequence reads: CASGLAEGLGQYF. Written as DNA, the CDR3 is TGTGCTAGTGGTTTGGCCGAGGGTCTGGGTCAGTACTTC. The rearrangement uses TRBV12-5 and TRBJ2-5; a weak D match, TRBD2 (5 bases). The CDR3 consists of 13 residues. From germline, CDR1 is LGHNT and CDR2 FRNRAP. Deletions cut 1 base from V and 11 bases from J, with 14 bases between.

The chain carries TRBV28 and TRBJ1-1; D may be TRBD1 (6 bases). Germline assignment: CDR1 MDHEN and CDR2 SYDVKM. V was clipped by 2 bases and J by 3 bases, with 7 bases between them. This CDR3 is 13 amino acids long. The CDR3 coding sequence is TGTGCCAGCAGTTTACAGGGGTACACTGAAGCTTTCTTT. Residues: CASSLQGYTEAFF. The variable domain in full, completed from reference TRBV28 and TRBJ1-1, reads DVKVTQSSRYLVKRTGEKVFLECVQDMDHENMFWYRQDPGLGLRLIYFSYDVKMKEKGDIPEGYSVSREKKERFSLILESASTNQTSMYLCASSLQGYTEAFFGQGTRLTVV.

This clone was seen just once. V gene TRBV7-9 combines with J gene TRBJ1-2; D is uncertain. V was trimmed by 2 bases and J by 0 bases, leaving 7 bases between them. Germline V gene lookup returns CDR1 SEHNR and CDR2 FQNEAQ (reference sequence). This CDR3 is built from 14 residues. The CDR3 DNA reads TGTGCCAGCAGCTTATTAACGGCTAACTATGGCTACACCTTC. It is translated as CASSLLTANYGYTF. The full variable domain, its missing parts supplied by reference TRBV7-9 and TRBJ1-2, is DTGVSQNPRHKITKRGQNVTFRCDPISEHNRLYWYRQTLGQGPEFLTYFQNEAQLEKSRLLSDRFSAERPKGSFSTLEIQRTEQGDSAMYLCASSLLTANYGYTFGSGTRLTVV.

The chain has TRBV27 and TRBJ1-2; TRBD1 matches 8 bases. The CDR3 spans 13 residues. Germline assignment: CDR1 MNHEY and CDR2 SMNVEV (reference sequence). The V segment lost 3 bases and the J segment 13 bases; nucleotides outside the gene matches: 10. The CDR3 loop is CASSFLTGEPTTF. The DNA of the CDR3 is TGTGCCAGCAGTTTTTTGACAGGGGAACCAACCACCTTC.

The chain has TRBV18 and TRBJ2-6, with TRBD1 matching over 9 bases. Germline V gene lookup returns CDR1 KGHSH and CDR2 LQKENI. The CDR3 loop spans 17 amino acids. V was clipped by 6 bases and J by 0 bases; unmatched bases: 6. CDR3 DNA sequence: TGTGCCAGCTCTTTGGGACAGGGAAGCTCTGGGGCCAACGTCCTGACTTTC. Translating it yields CASSLGQGSSGANVLTF.

This chain links TRBV27 with TRBJ1-1, with 9 bases lining up with TRBD1. Per germline, CDR1 MNHEY and CDR2 SMNVEV (reference sequence). CDR3 size: 16 residues. V was clipped by 6 bases and J by 3 bases; unmatched bases: 11. The CDR3 DNA is TGTGCCAGCAGAGTCACAGGGGGCCCTAGGGACACTGAAGCTTTCTTT. The encoded protein is CASRVTGGPRDTEAFF.

The J gene is TRBJ2-5, the V gene TRBV5-1; 14 nucleotides line up with TRBD2. Matching the DNA end better, TRBJ2-7 makes the J call doubtful. The germline V gene encodes CDR1 SGHRS and CDR2 YFSETQ. This CDR3 is built from 17 residues. The CDR3 reads CASSLGTSGRITYEQYF. The CDR3 coding sequence is TGCGCCAGCAGCCTCGGGACTAGCGGGAGAATCACCTACGAGCAGTACTTC.

The chain is built from TRBV18 and TRBJ2-2; maybe TRBD2 (5 bases). The CDR3 runs 16 residues. The germline V gene has CDR1 KGHSH and CDR2 LQKENI. V was cut by 6 bases and J by 0 bases, with 14 bases left in between. The DNA for the CDR3 is TGTGCCAGCTCTCCATCCCCGGGAACGAACACCGGGGAGCTGTTTTTT. It is translated as CASSPSPGTNTGELFF.

The CDR3 sequence: CASDKQGQNQPQHF. DNA for the CDR3: TGTGCCAGCGATAAGCAGGGACAAAATCAGCCCCAGCATTTT. The genes are TRBV6-1 and TRBJ1-5, with D possibly being TRBD1 (6 bases). V dropped 8 bases and J dropped 4 bases, with 15 bases sitting between them. The germline CDR1 and CDR2 sequences are MNHNS and SASEGT. This CDR3 is 14 amino acids long.

This clone has more than one count but fewer than ten. V and J are TRBV30 and TRBJ1-1, with D possibly matching TRBD1 (5 bases). Germline V gives CDR1 GTSNPN, CDR2 SVGIG (reference sequence). Trimming cost V 0 bases and J 6 bases, with 11 bases left between them. The CDR3 spans 13 residues. CDR3: CAWSVQEWAEAFF. DNA of the CDR3: TGTGCCTGGAGTGTACAGGAATGGGCTGAAGCTTTCTTT.

This chain links TRBV30 with TRBJ2-1; 8 bases are shared with TRBD2. Germline V gene lookup returns CDR1 GTSNPN and CDR2 SVGIG (reference sequence). The V gene end was trimmed by 3 bases and the J gene end by 2 bases; junction bases not matched to a gene: 6. This CDR3 spans 15 amino acids. This chain's CDR3 is CAWSHAGGAYNEQFF. For the CDR3, the DNA is TGTGCCTGGAGCCACGCGGGGGGCGCCTACAATGAGCAGTTCTTC.

The chain is built from TRBV6-5 and TRBJ1-2, with TRBD1 identical over 7 bases. The V and J ends lost 2 bases and 4 bases, in that order; junction bases with no gene match: 7. The germline gives CDR1 MNHEY, CDR2 SVGAGI. This CDR3 contains 15 residues. The CDR3 region has the DNA TGTGCCAGCAGTTACACCACCGGGACAGCCTATGGCTACACCTTC. This codes for CASSYTTGTAYGYTF.

This clone was observed a few times. Other nucleotide sequences in the sample specify the same CDR3. The J gene is TRBJ1-2, the V gene TRBV4-3; TRBD1 aligns across 9 bases. Per the germline V gene, CDR1 is LGHNA and CDR2 is YSLEER. The junction had 4 bases not matched to a gene; V was cut back by 4 bases and J by 4 bases. The CDR3 is made up of 14 amino acids. Here the CDR3 reads CASSPDRGGYGYTF. The CDR3 DNA is TGCGCCAGCAGCCCGGACAGGGGCGGCTATGGCTACACCTTC.

This sequence joins TRBV28 and TRBJ1-1; a possible D gene is TRBD1 (6 bases). CDR1 MDHEN and CDR2 SYDVKM come from the germline V gene. The V gene lost 8 bases and the J gene lost 7 bases, with 14 bases spanning the gap. This CDR3 has 12 residues. CDR3: CASSVGTLEAFF. The CDR3 DNA reads TGTGCCAGCTCAGTTGGGACACTTGAAGCTTTCTTT. Variable domain in full (rest from reference TRBV28 and TRBJ1-1): DVKVTQSSRYLVKRTGEKVFLECVQDMDHENMFWYRQDPGLGLRLIYFSYDVKMKEKGDIPEGYSVSREKKERFSLILESASTNQTSMYLCASSVGTLEAFFGQGTRLTVV.

The chain is built from TRBV28 and TRBJ2-1; 9 nucleotides agree with TRBD1. The CDR3 is made up of 15 amino acids. V dropped 6 bases and J dropped 8; count of bases not matched to a gene: 11. Germline CDR1 MDHEN, CDR2 SYDVKM. This CDR3 reads CASSTPGQGLDEQFF. CDR3 nucleotides: TGTGCCAGCAGCACTCCGGGACAGGGTCTCGATGAGCAGTTCTTC.

The V gene is TRBV5-1, the J gene TRBJ2-5, with a tentative D call TRBD1 (5 bases). The CDR3 length is 16 residues. The V gene's germline CDR1 is SGHRS and CDR2 YFSETQ. Trimming stripped 4 bases from V and 5 bases from J, with 21 bases between. The CDR3 protein is CASSPHRQSLGETQYF. Written as DNA, the CDR3 is TGCGCCAGCAGCCCCCACAGACAGTCCCTAGGTGAGACCCAGTACTTC.

This clone was seen just once. This chain uses TRBV18 with TRBJ1-3; tentatively, D is TRBD1 (5 bases). CDR1 and CDR2 (germline): KGHSH, LQKENI. The CDR3 spans 19 residues. V was clipped by 4 bases and J by 2 bases, with 24 bases between them. The CDR3: CASSQLDAGTANTGNTIYF. CDR3 nucleotide sequence: TGTGCCAGCTCACAACTAGATGCGGGGACTGCCAACACTGGAAACACCATATATTTT.

This clone was counted a single time. The chain recombines TRBV5-1 with TRBJ2-7, with a possible D match to TRBD1 (6 bases). CDR1 and CDR2 (germline): SGHRS, YFSETQ. This CDR3 has 15 amino acids. Trimming pared 0 bases from V and 5 bases from J, leaving 15 bases between. CDR3: CASSLGTGTLNEQYF. The CDR3, as DNA: TGCGCCAGCAGCTTGGGTACAGGGACCTTGAACGAGCAGTACTTC.

The chain uses TRBV4-1 and TRBJ2-2; D remains unclear. This CDR3 has 18 amino acids. V lost 1 base and J 4 bases, leaving 19 bases between the germline ends. In germline, CDR1 is MGHRA, CDR2 YSYEKL. The CDR3 protein is CASSQVGSYSTGTGELFF. The CDR3 nucleotides are TGCGCCAGCAGCCAAGTAGGTTCGTATTCCACGGGCACCGGGGAGCTGTTTTTT.

On this clone itself: The junction does not match germline at one end; this may be a read error. This chain links TRBV7-9 with TRBJ1-2, with D maybe TRBD1 (5 bases). The germline V gene has CDR1 SEHNR and CDR2 FQNEAQ (reference sequence). The CDR3 has 11 amino acids. CDR3 amino acids: CSSIGARGYTF. CDR3 nucleotide sequence: TGTTCCAGCATTGGGGCACGTGGCTACACCTTC.

The chain employs TRBV27 and TRBJ2-7; 10 bases are a match to TRBD2. This CDR3 has 15 residues. Germline assignment: CDR1 MNHEY and CDR2 SMNVEV (reference sequence). V gave up 5 bases and J gave up 0 bases; unmatched junction bases: 4. CDR3 loop: CASSRGLAPSYEQYF. The CDR3 nucleotides read TGTGCCAGCAGTCGGGGACTAGCGCCCTCCTACGAGCAGTACTTC.

The V gene is TRBV28, the J gene TRBJ2-7; no reliable D call. Germline loops: CDR1 MDHEN, CDR2 SYDVKM. The CDR3 is 14 residues long. V was pared by 4 bases and J by 6 bases, with 16 bases between. The CDR3 is CASSSLLSVSEQYF. CDR3 nucleotides: TGTGCCAGCAGTTCTCTTTTATCAGTCTCCGAGCAGTACTTC.